These T cell receptor beta chains were read from a single sample in a study of CD8 T cells in ankylosing spondylitis. From the 5' RACE reads, TCRdb called clonotypes with MiXCR, one entry per CDR3 protein. The data show around 770,000 distinct CDR3 sequences, about 12% seen once. The sample taken for sequencing was blood, either unsorted or a sorted T cell fraction (not recorded which). The receptor source for this set is a male donor with ankylosing spondylitis. CDR3s include the opening cysteine and the closing phenylalanine or tryptophan. The D gene is left open where the match is weak. Size is stated for part of the rows, as once, few or many counts, or as a class when the clone is expanded.

v_call: TRBV5-1
d_call: .
j_call: TRBJ2-7
clone_size: .
cdr3_nt: TGCGCCAGCAGCTTAGGGGCCTTTGTCTACGAGCAGTACTTC
cdr3_aa: CASSLGAFVYEQYF

v_call: TRBV9
d_call: TRBD1
j_call: TRBJ1-2
clone_size: few
cdr3_nt: TGTGCCAGCAGCCCTAGCCGGCCAGGGGGTGGCCTTTTCCGCTACACCTTC
cdr3_aa: CASSPSRPGGGLFRYTF

v_call: TRBV29-1
d_call: .
j_call: TRBJ1-1
clone_size: few
cdr3_nt: TGCAGCGTTGTAAGGGGAGGCACTGAAGCTTTCTTT
cdr3_aa: CSVVRGGTEAFF

v_call: TRBV25-1
d_call: .
j_call: TRBJ1-2
clone_size: few
cdr3_nt: TGTGCCAGCAGTCCCCTACAATATGGCTATGGCTACACCTTC
cdr3_aa: CASSPLQYGYGYTF

v_call: TRBV5-6
d_call: .
j_call: TRBJ2-5
clone_size: many
cdr3_nt: TGTGCCAGCAGCTTTGCGGGCCAAGAGACCCAGTACTTC
cdr3_aa: CASSFAGQETQYF

v_call: TRBV6-5
d_call: TRBD1
j_call: TRBJ2-1
clone_size: once
cdr3_nt: TGTGCCAGCAGTTACCCGGTGGGAGGGGACAGGGGACCCTACAATGAGCAGTTCTTC
cdr3_aa: CASSYPVGGDRGPYNEQFF

v_call: TRBV5-1
d_call: .
j_call: TRBJ1-1
clone_size: many
cdr3_nt: TGCGCCAGCAGCTTGGATAGCACTGAAGCTTTCTTT
cdr3_aa: CASSLDSTEAFF

v_call: TRBV25-1
d_call: .
j_call: TRBJ1-4
clone_size: .
cdr3_nt: TGTGCCAGCAGTGGGAGGGAGGGGGAAAAACTGTTTTTT
cdr3_aa: CASSGREGEKLFF

v_call: TRBV7-2
d_call: .
j_call: TRBJ2-7
clone_size: .
cdr3_nt: TGTGCCAGCAGCTTAGAGGTCATCGGCTACGAGCAGTACTTC
cdr3_aa: CASSLEVIGYEQYF

v_call: TRBV25-1
d_call: .
j_call: TRBJ1-2
clone_size: .
cdr3_nt: TGTGCCATGGGCCCCGGGCTCCACTGCTGGACCTTC
cdr3_aa: CAMGPGLHCWTF

v_call: TRBV12-3/TRBV12-4
d_call: .
j_call: TRBJ1-5
clone_size: .
cdr3_nt: TGTGCCAGCAGAATTCAGGCAAATCAGCCCCAGCATTTT
cdr3_aa: CASRIQANQPQHF

v_call: TRBV20-1
d_call: .
j_call: TRBJ2-3
clone_size: .
cdr3_nt: TGCAGTGCTAGAGATAGGGTGACAGGAGCCACAGATACGCAGTATTTT
cdr3_aa: CSARDRVTGATDTQYF

v_call: TRBV20-1
d_call: .
j_call: TRBJ2-2
clone_size: .
cdr3_nt: TGCAGTGCTAGAGATCCAGGGAGGAACACCGGGGAGCTGTTTTTT
cdr3_aa: CSARDPGRNTGELFF

v_call: TRBV4-2
d_call: TRBD2
j_call: TRBJ2-3
clone_size: .
cdr3_nt: TGTGCCAGCAGCCAAGAGTCAGGGACTAGCGGGAGAGAGACAGATACGCAGTATTTT
cdr3_aa: CASSQESGTSGRETDTQYF

v_call: TRBV20-1
d_call: .
j_call: TRBJ2-7
clone_size: .
cdr3_nt: TGCAGTGCCCCAATTGTGGCAGGTCTTAGGAACGAGCAGTACTTC
cdr3_aa: CSAPIVAGLRNEQYF

v_call: TRBV4-3
d_call: .
j_call: TRBJ2-1
clone_size: .
cdr3_nt: TGCGCCAGCAGCCAGAATCCGGGACCGGGCCGGAGTGAGCAGTTCTTC
cdr3_aa: CASSQNPGPGRSEQFF

v_call: TRBV5-1
d_call: TRBD1
j_call: TRBJ2-3
clone_size: few
cdr3_nt: TGCGCCAGCAGCATCGGACAGGGGGCATTCTCTAGCACAGATACGCAGTATTTT
cdr3_aa: CASSIGQGAFSSTDTQYF

v_call: TRBV18
d_call: TRBD1
j_call: TRBJ2-1
clone_size: .
cdr3_nt: TGTGCCAGCTCCCCCCTGGGACAGACCTACAATGAGCAGTTCTTC
cdr3_aa: CASSPLGQTYNEQFF

v_call: TRBV28
d_call: TRBD2
j_call: TRBJ2-4
clone_size: .
cdr3_nt: TGTGCCAGCAGTTCTTACACTAGCGGGGGCCCCCTCTTC
cdr3_aa: CASSSYTSGGPLF

v_call: TRBV29-1
d_call: .
j_call: TRBJ2-7
clone_size: .
cdr3_nt: TGCAGCGTTCTTGGAAGCGAGCAGTACTTC
cdr3_aa: CSVLGSEQYF

v_call: TRBV27
d_call: .
j_call: TRBJ1-2
clone_size: few
cdr3_nt: TGTGCCAGCAGTTTTGGCAGGGGAATGGGGTACTATGGCTACACCTTC
cdr3_aa: CASSFGRGMGYYGYTF

v_call: TRBV5-4
d_call: .
j_call: TRBJ2-7
clone_size: few
cdr3_nt: TGTGCCAGCAGCTTGGACAGGAAATACGAGCAGTACTTC
cdr3_aa: CASSLDRKYEQYF

v_call: TRBV6-1
d_call: .
j_call: TRBJ2-7
clone_size: .
cdr3_nt: TGCGCCAGCAGTGTCATGTGGGGACACCACTACGAGCAGTACTTC
cdr3_aa: CASSVMWGHHYEQYF

v_call: TRBV5-1
d_call: TRBD1
j_call: TRBJ2-3
clone_size: .
cdr3_nt: TGCGCCAGCAGCTCCTCCGGGACAGGCTCAGATACGCAGTATTTT
cdr3_aa: CASSSSGTGSDTQYF

v_call: TRBV7-2
d_call: .
j_call: TRBJ2-7
clone_size: many
cdr3_nt: TGTGCCAGCAGCTTATCAGGCGGCAATATAGGGGAGCAGTACTTC
cdr3_aa: CASSLSGGNIGEQYF